This entry lists 18 T cell receptor beta chains sequenced from one sample in a study of Graves' ophthalmopathy and Graves' hyperthyroidism. RNA transcripts yielded amplified TCR beta CDR3 regions. RT-PCR was first run with HTBI primers, then multiplex PCR in a second round. TCRdb re-derived calls from the multiplex PCR reads in MiXCR, one entry per CDR3 protein. The table shows around 520,000 distinct CDR3 sequences, with less than 40% occurring only once. Sequenced: peripheral blood or thyroid tissue (not recorded which). These TCRs come from an adult man with Graves' hyperthyroidism.

This clonotype occurred many times. The V and J genes are TRBV2 and TRBJ1-6; TRBD1 aligns across 10 bases. CDR1 and CDR2 (germline): SNHLY, FYNNEI. The CDR3 loop spans 16 amino acids. V shed 3 bases and J 3 bases; nucleotides not matched to a gene: 2. CDR3 amino acids: CASSEDRGFYNSPLHF. The CDR3 DNA is TGTGCCAGCAGTGAGGACAGGGGGTTCTATAATTCACCCCTCCACTTT.

This clonotype was detected only a few times. The genes are TRBV27 and TRBJ2-7, with TRBD1 matching over 10 bases. The CDR3 has 14 amino acids. Germline-derived CDR1 and CDR2 are MNHEY and SMNVEV (reference sequence). The junction had 3 bases not matched to a gene; V was cut back by 4 bases and J by 3 bases. The CDR3 sequence: CASSWTGGYYEQYF. The CDR3, as DNA: TGTGCCAGCAGTTGGACAGGGGGATACTACGAGCAGTACTTC.

This clonotype has a count of ten or more. V and J are TRBV7-9 and TRBJ1-1; D is perhaps TRBD1 (6 bases). CDR1 is SEHNR, CDR2 FQNEAQ, per germline (reference sequence). This CDR3 is 12 amino acids long. The germline V and J ends were trimmed by 5 bases and 7 bases, with 11 bases remaining between them. The DNA for the CDR3 is TGTGCCAGCAGCCCCAGACAGGTTGAAGCTTTCTTT. Its protein product is CASSPRQVEAFF.

With regard to this clonotype: Germline is not matched at one junction end, which may reflect a read error. This chain connects TRBV24-1 to TRBJ2-1; D is possibly TRBD2 (6 bases). In germline, CDR1 is KGHDR, CDR2 SFDVKD. CDR3 length equals 16 residues. CDR3 sequence (DNA): TGTGCCACCTGTGAGGGGACTTCTAGCTCCTACAATGAGCAGTTCTTC. Its translation: CATCEGTSSSYNEQFF.

This clonotype was picked up many times. V and J are TRBV7-2 and TRBJ2-7; D might be TRBD1 or TRBD2, each matching 6 bases. The V gene lost 0 bases and the J gene lost 2 bases, with 11 bases spanning the gap. The germline V gene has CDR1 SGHTA and CDR2 FQGNSA. The CDR3 runs to 15 residues. Here the CDR3 DNA reads TGTGCCAGCAGCTTAGCGGGGGGCAGTACCTACGAGCAGTACTTC. Translation: CASSLAGGSTYEQYF.

In this sample, this clonotype turned up a few times. The rearrangement joins TRBV28 to TRBJ2-7, with a weak D call TRBD2 (5 bases). Trimming took 3 bases from V and 0 from J, leaving 15 bases between them. From germline, CDR1 is MDHEN and CDR2 SYDVKM. The CDR3 has 16 residues. The CDR3 DNA reads TGTGCCAGCAGTTTTATTCGGGGTACGAGCTCCTACGAGCAGTACTTC. Amino acid sequence: CASSFIRGTSSYEQYF.

Ten or more counts support this clonotype. The chain is built from TRBV5-8 and TRBJ1-5; possible D gene TRBD1, 5 bases. The CDR3 runs 15 residues. Germline loops: CDR1 SGHTS, CDR2 YDEGEE. V shed 4 bases and J shed 4 bases, with 15 bases lying between them. The CDR3 protein is CASSPNLAGNQPQHF. CDR3 sequence (DNA): TGTGCCAGCAGCCCCAATCTGGCAGGGAATCAGCCCCAGCATTTT.

This clonotype has a handful of counts. This chain connects TRBV2 to TRBJ2-1; 12 nucleotides align to TRBD2. The junction had 2 bases not matched to a gene; V was cut back by 8 bases and J by 6 bases. Germline V lookup: CDR1 SNHLY, CDR2 FYNNEI. This CDR3 comprises 13 residues. CDR3 DNA: TGTGCCAGCCTAGCGGGGGGGTTCAATGAGCAGTTCTTC. As protein: CASLAGGFNEQFF. The full variable domain, its missing parts supplied by reference TRBV2 and TRBJ2-1, is EPEVTQTPSHQVTQMGQEVILRCVPISNHLYFYWYRQILGQKVEFLVSFYNNEISEKSEIFDDQFSVERPDGSNFTLKIRSTKLEDSAMYFCASLAGGFNEQFFGPGTRLTVL.

The chain has TRBV20-1 and TRBJ1-5; 8 bases fit TRBD1. Germline trimming cut 0 bases from V and 3 bases from J; bases unmatched to any gene: 7. The CDR3 extends over 16 amino acids. Germline CDR1 and CDR2: DFQATT and SNEGSKA (reference sequence). The CDR3 DNA reads as TGCAGTGCTAGAGACAGGGGGCCTGGGGCCAATCAGCCCCAGCATTTT. It is translated as CSARDRGPGANQPQHF.

This clonotype was detected a few times. This chain links TRBV5-6 with TRBJ1-5, with D unresolved. Deletions cut 2 bases from V and 7 bases from J, with 13 bases between. Germline CDR1 is SGHDT and CDR2 is YYEEEE. The CDR3 spans 14 residues. CDR3 in amino acids: CASSLGEGLQPQHF. As DNA, the CDR3 is TGTGCCAGCAGCTTAGGAGAGGGTTTACAGCCCCAGCATTTT.

This clonotype was counted between two and nine times. The chain joins TRBV5-8 to TRBJ1-4, with TRBD1 as a possible D gene (6 bases). V lost 1 base and J lost 3, with 16 bases in between. Germline V gene data show CDR1 as SGHTS and CDR2 as YDEGEE. The CDR3 has 17 amino acids. The CDR3 DNA reads TGTGCCAGCAGCTTGCGAGGCAGGGGTTCATCTAATGAAAAACTGTTTTTT. This translates into CASSLRGRGSSNEKLFF.

The table lists this clonotype with many counts. The genes are TRBV9 and TRBJ1-2, with D possibly being TRBD1 (6 bases). Deletions cut 0 bases from V and 1 base from J, with 10 bases between. CDR3 length: 15 amino acids. Per the germline V gene, CDR1 is SGDLS and CDR2 is YYNGEE. CDR3 in DNA: TGTGCCAGCAGCGTAGGCGGACAGAGTAACTATGGCTACACCTTC. Amino acids: CASSVGGQSNYGYTF.

This clonotype has a count of ten or more. This chain links TRBV7-2 with TRBJ2-5, with a possible D match to TRBD2 (6 bases). This CDR3 has 21 amino acids. The V end was cut by 2 bases, the J end by 1 base, with 29 bases between. The germline gives CDR1 SGHTA, CDR2 FQGNSA. The CDR3 nucleotides read TGTGCCAGCAGCTTATCTGGTCGGGCAGGGAGGAACACTCGCCTCCAAGAGACCCAGTACTTC. This gives the protein CASSLSGRAGRNTRLQETQYF.

CDR3 DNA sequence: TGTGCCAGCAGCTTGGTAGCCCCCGGGGATGGGGCCAACGTCCTGACTTTC. Translation gives CASSLVAPGDGANVLTF. The rearrangement joins TRBV5-6 to TRBJ2-6; a weak D match, TRBD2 (5 bases). Deletions cut 0 bases from V and 3 bases from J, with 13 bases between. The CDR3 consists of 17 residues. Germline V gene data show CDR1 as SGHDT and CDR2 as YYEEEE.

V gene TRBV7-2 combines with J gene TRBJ1-3; 8 positions agree with TRBD1. CDR1 and CDR2 (germline): SGHTA, FQGNSA. CDR3 length: 16 amino acids. The J segment lost 11 bases and the V segment lost 1 base, leaving 13 bases of the junction unmatched. In DNA, the CDR3 is TGTGCCAGCAGCTTAGAGGGGGCAGGGGGCTGGTCGGCCATATATTTT. This gives the protein CASSLEGAGGWSAIYF.

This clonotype was seen more than once but under ten times. The chain carries TRBV2 and TRBJ1-2, with 7 bases aligning to TRBD1. The CDR3 consists of 12 residues. Germline loops: CDR1 SNHLY, CDR2 FYNNEI. J was trimmed by 6 bases and V by 8 bases; bases with no gene match: 6. The DNA of the CDR3 is TGTGCCAGCGTTGAACAGGGGCATGGCTACACCTTC. This encodes CASVEQGHGYTF.

This clonotype was detected ten times or more. V is TRBV3-1 and J is TRBJ1-2; D may be TRBD1 (5 bases). In germline, CDR1 is LGHDT, CDR2 YNNKEL (reference sequence). Trimming left V 2 bases short and J 4 bases short, with 11 bases between. CDR3 length equals 14 residues. CDR3 amino acids: CASSQLTGLYGYTF. The DNA for the CDR3 is TGTGCCAGCAGCCAACTAACAGGACTCTATGGCTACACCTTC.

The chain combines TRBV11-1 with TRBJ1-1; D is possibly TRBD1 (5 bases). This CDR3 region has 14 residues. Germline V CDR1 and CDR2: SGHAT, FQDESV (reference sequence). The V end lost 5 bases, the J end lost 5 bases, and 15 bases lay between the germline ends. This chain's CDR3 is CASSQSLQGTEAFF. CDR3 sequence (DNA): TGTGCCAGCAGCCAAAGCCTCCAGGGAACTGAAGCTTTCTTT.